This T cell receptor (beta chain) was identified during a study of shared T cell receptors in the human thymus. Assay: immunoSEQ multiplex PCR; the TCRdb copy retains only in-frame clones and omits some. The repertoire has 600,000 or so clones, approximately 89% of them found once; the top ten carry just under 0.0095%. Germline V gene lookup returns CDR1 MNHNY and CDR2 SVGAGI (reference sequence). The CDR3 is made up of 12 amino acids. The junction had 2 bases not matched to a gene; V was cut back by 2 bases and J by 10 bases. Another study also made use of these data, one on human thymus T cells.

V gene TRBV6-6 combines with J gene TRBJ1-1; 9 bases agree with TRBD1. The sample comprised thymocytes. The sequence was obtained from a boy in the first two years of life with a congenital heart defect. The CDR3 DNA sequence: TGTGCCAGCAGTTACGGGACAGGGACAGCTTTCTTT. Protein: CASSYGTGTAFF.